This T cell receptor beta chain was captured in a study of CD8 T cells in ankylosing spondylitis. This clonotype came up a few times. What it recognizes is unknown. The CDR3 is 16 residues long. Trimming pared 0 bases from V and 0 bases from J, leaving 12 bases between. Germline V gene lookup returns CDR1 MNHEY and CDR2 SVGAGI. Overall study findings and caveats: About 8 highly homologous variants made up a TCR beta motif that seemed to typify ankylosing spondylitis blood. Disease-linked clones were reportedly significantly enriched in matched ankylosing spondylitis synovial fluid. Earlier literature documents some of the motif variants in reactive arthritis synovial fluid and blood.

Scientists made TCR beta libraries using quantitative 5'-RACE with molecular barcodes. TCRdb reanalysed the 5' RACE reads using MiXCR and keeps one entry per CDR3 protein. In the table there are 220,000 or so distinct CDR3 sequences, around 20% of which are singletons. The specimen was blood, either unsorted or a sorted T cell fraction (not recorded which). The chain uses TRBV6-5 and TRBJ2-7; D is uncertain. The clonotype originates from a male donor with ankylosing spondylitis. CDR3 protein: CASSYSIGRSSYEQYF. The CDR3 DNA sequence: TGTGCCAGCAGTTACTCGATAGGTAGGAGCTCCTACGAGCAGTACTTC.